This TCR beta chain was captured in a study of Ad26.COV2.S vaccination and SARS-CoV-2 variants. Study-level background: Vaccine-arm donor from the placebo-controlled COV1001 Ad26.COV2.S trial. Intramuscular Ad26.COV2.S doses were given once or twice, 56 days apart. Regarding the study as a whole: Greater spike-specific TCR breadth was seen in vaccine recipients than in placebo recipients.

Clones were sequenced by immunoSEQ multiplex PCR, and TCRdb holds only the in-frame ones, with some missing. Of 300,000 to 350,000 clones listed, 75% to 90% are singletons. Worth noting for this clone: The target antigen is unknown.

Treatment reported: roughly 18 received Ad26.COV2.S at low or high dose, single or two shots; roughly 5 received placebo; per-sample allocation not given. Specimen acquisition occurred on day 63 following the initial vaccine or placebo injection. The shot given was an Ad26 vector that makes Wuhan-strain SARS-CoV-2 spike. The V and J ends lost 0 bases and 3 bases respectively, with 6 bases between them. Germline V lookup: CDR1 SEHNR, CDR2 FQNEAQ (reference sequence). The CDR3 sequence is 13 residues long. The chain combines TRBV7-9 with TRBJ2-7; D ambiguous. The specimen comprised peripheral blood, sampled in a trial of Ad26.COV2.S vaccine versus placebo. The source of this sequence is a person aged 18-60 years who received the Ad26.COV2.S COVID-19 vaccine or a placebo. The CDR3 is CASSLAAGYEQYF. The CDR3 coding sequence is TGTGCCAGCAGCTTAGCTGCCGGCTACGAGCAGTACTTC.